The next 20 T cell receptor beta chains were all read from a single sample in a study of PD-L1 blockade in urothelial cancer. Time point reported: peripheral blood 6 weeks after treatment start. The assay was immunoSEQ multiplex PCR, and TCRdb's table has in-frame clones only and misses some. The sample yields 53,000 or so clones, around nine tenths seen once. The sequencing used PBMCs, collected around atezolizumab (anti-PD-L1) treatment. The receptors stem from a man aged 55 to 70 with urothelial cancer.

Here the CDR3 reads CASSLSSGSQPQHF. The CDR3 coding sequence is TGTGCCAGCAGTTTATCGAGCGGGTCCCAGCCCCAGCATTTT. This chain uses TRBV27 with TRBJ1-5, with D unresolved. The CDR3 extends over 14 amino acids. Germline lookup yields CDR1 MNHEY and CDR2 SMNVEV (reference sequence). V lost 0 bases to trimming and J lost 7 bases, with 10 bases between them.

The chain links TRBV9 to TRBJ2-7, with D maybe TRBD2 (5 bases). Germline CDR1 reads SGDLS; CDR2 reads YYNGEE. V was clipped by 1 base and J by 3 bases, with 11 bases between them. The CDR3 is 14 amino acids. The CDR3 bases are TGTGCCAGCAGCGTATCCCCCCGGGGCTACGAGCAGTACTTC. Translation gives CASSVSPRGYEQYF.

This chain connects TRBV2 to TRBJ1-2; a possible D gene is TRBD1 (6 bases). Trimming removed 4 bases at V and 4 bases at J, with 19 bases between. Looked up from germline, CDR1 is SNHLY and CDR2 is FYNNEI. The CDR3 totals 16 residues. The CDR3 coding sequence is TGTGCCAGCAGTGTGAAGGGACATAGCATCATCTATGGCTACACCTTC. Translated, it gives CASSVKGHSIIYGYTF.

The V and J genes are TRBV2 and TRBJ1-5; D not certain. Germline V gives CDR1 SNHLY, CDR2 FYNNEI. Trimming took off 8 bases at V and 0 bases at J, with 11 bases between the two ends. The CDR3 runs 14 residues. This chain's CDR3 is CASLGANSNQPQHF. The CDR3 bases are TGTGCCAGCCTTGGAGCCAATAGCAATCAGCCCCAGCATTTT.

V and J are TRBV21-1 and TRBJ2-1; the table gives TRBD2 as D, unverified against the DNA. TRBV21-1 corresponds to a pseudogene. The CDR3 is 16 residues long. CDR3 region: CASSTGGRGYYNEQFF. In DNA form, the CDR3 reads TGTGCCAGCAGCACCGGAGGGCGGGGGTACTACAATGAGCAGTTCTTC.

The chain combines TRBV2 with TRBJ2-1; the D gene is possibly TRBD2 (6 bases). The CDR3 consists of 13 residues. V was pared by 1 base and J by 13 bases, with 14 bases between. The germline V gene encodes CDR1 SNHLY and CDR2 FYNNEI. CDR3 sequence reads: CASSEEEGLGQFF. The CDR3 region has the DNA TGTGCCAGCAGTGAAGAGGAGGGGTTGGGTCAGTTCTTC.

The rearrangement joins TRBV2 to TRBJ2-6; D uncertain. The CDR3 is 15 amino acids. The germline V gene encodes CDR1 SNHLY and CDR2 FYNNEI. Trimming shortened V by 3 bases and J by 4 bases, and 10 bases separated the two germline ends. CDR3 sequence reads: CASSELPVGANVLTF. The DNA for the CDR3 is TGTGCCAGCAGTGAGTTACCAGTAGGGGCCAACGTCCTGACTTTC.

V and J are TRBV7-3 and TRBJ2-2, with 11 bases identical to TRBD2. The ends lost 5 bases at V and 0 bases at J; junction bases unmatched: 8. This CDR3 has 18 amino acids. Germline V gene data show CDR1 as SGHTA and CDR2 as FQGTGA. The CDR3 coding sequence is TGTGCCAGCAGCCCTCTAGCGGGGGGCTCCCCGAACACCGGGGAGCTGTTTTTT. Amino acids: CASSPLAGGSPNTGELFF.

CDR3 sequence: CASSFGGGVTEAFF. CDR3 DNA: TGTGCCAGCAGTTTTGGAGGGGGGGTCACTGAAGCTTTCTTT. The chain carries TRBV27 and TRBJ1-1, with D tentatively TRBD1 (6 bases). V lost 3 bases to trimming and J lost 4 bases, with 12 bases between them. The germline V gene encodes CDR1 MNHEY and CDR2 SMNVEV (reference sequence). CDR3 size: 14 residues.

The chain combines TRBV19 with TRBJ1-1; D is uncertain. The germline V gene encodes CDR1 LNHDA and CDR2 SQIVND (reference sequence). This CDR3 contains 13 residues. V lost 3 bases and J 1 base, leaving 6 bases between the germline ends. The CDR3 DNA reads TGTGCCAGTAGTATGTACGGGAACACTGAAGCTTTCTTT. Its protein product is CASSMYGNTEAFF.

DNA of the CDR3: TGCGCCAGCAGCGGGTCGGGGGGGCTGACGGGAGAGACCCAGTACTTC. Translated: CASSGSGGLTGETQYF. The V and J genes are TRBV5-1 and TRBJ2-5, with TRBD2 identical over 8 bases. The CDR3 runs 16 residues. The germline gives CDR1 SGHRS, CDR2 YFSETQ. V dropped 4 bases and J dropped 4; count of bases not matched to a gene: 12.

The chain combines TRBV5-1 with TRBJ2-2; D gene ambiguous. CDR1 and CDR2 (germline): SGHRS, YFSETQ. This CDR3 has 14 residues. V was trimmed by 0 bases and J by 1 base, leaving 4 bases between them. The CDR3: CASSLAKNTGELFF. DNA for the CDR3: TGCGCCAGCAGCTTGGCCAAGAACACCGGGGAGCTGTTTTTT.

The rearrangement uses TRBV5-1 and TRBJ2-7, with a tentative D call TRBD2 (6 bases). The V and J ends lost 0 bases and 2 bases respectively, with 18 bases between them. In germline, CDR1 is SGHRS, CDR2 YFSETQ. The CDR3 length is 17 residues. CDR3 DNA sequence: TGCGCCAGCAGCTTGGAAAAGGGTGGGACTTATACCTACGAGCAGTACTTC. Translated: CASSLEKGGTYTYEQYF.

The chain couples TRBV4-2 to TRBJ2-1, with 9 nucleotides matching TRBD1. Germline CDR1 reads LGHNA; CDR2 reads YNFKEQ. CDR3 size: 19 residues. V shed 3 bases and J 7 bases; nucleotides not matched to a gene: 19. The CDR3 reads CASSHPGTGTPSRQNEQFF. CDR3 DNA sequence: TGTGCCAGCAGCCACCCCGGGACAGGGACGCCCTCACGACAAAATGAGCAGTTCTTC.

V is TRBV7-6 and J is TRBJ2-3, with 13 bases fitting TRBD2. Germline values: CDR1 SGHVS, CDR2 FNYEAQ. CDR3 length equals 18 residues. Losses at the gene ends were 4 bases for V and 1 base for J; bases not matched to a gene: 8. Written as DNA, the CDR3 is TGTGCCAGCAGCTCCGGACTAGCGGGGGCACTCCGCACAGATACGCAGTATTTT. As protein: CASSSGLAGALRTDTQYF.

The V and J genes are TRBV6-7 and TRBJ2-5; 10 nucleotides match TRBD1. TRBV6-7 is designated an ORF whose function remains uncertain. V dropped 0 bases and J dropped 3; count of bases not matched to a gene: 7. The CDR3 loop spans 17 amino acids. In DNA form, the CDR3 reads TGTGCCAGCAGTTACTCGAGACAGGGGGCGAAGAAAGAGACCCAGTACTTC. Protein sequence: CASSYSRQGAKKETQYF.

This rearrangement joins TRBV30 to TRBJ1-5; tentatively, D is TRBD1 (6 bases). The CDR3 sequence is 13 residues long. The V end lost 6 bases, the J end lost 4 bases, and 13 bases lay between the germline ends. Germline values: CDR1 GTSNPN, CDR2 SVGIG (reference sequence). CDR3 protein: CACSGRGNQPQHF. CDR3 in DNA: TGTGCCTGTTCGGGGAGGGGGAATCAGCCCCAGCATTTT.

This clone has just one count. The rearrangement joins TRBV6-6 to TRBJ1-2; 8 nucleotides align to TRBD1. With 6 bases clipped from V and 4 bases from J, the junction kept 7 bases outside the gene matches. CDR3 length: 14 amino acids. Germline V CDR1 and CDR2: MNHNY, SVGAGI (reference sequence). In DNA form, the CDR3 reads TGTGCCAGCAGCCGGACAGGGCAGGGCTATGGCTACACCTTC. Translating it yields CASSRTGQGYGYTF.

The chain couples TRBV28 to TRBJ2-5; D perhaps matches TRBD1 (6 bases). Trimming cost V 6 bases and J 2 bases, with 13 bases left between them. In germline, CDR1 is MDHEN, CDR2 SYDVKM. This CDR3 comprises 14 residues. CDR3 bases: TGTGCCAGCAGGCTCTGGACAGATCAAGAGACCCAGTACTTC. This translates into CASRLWTDQETQYF.

This clone has only a few counts. The V and J genes are TRBV5-1 and TRBJ2-5; tentatively, D is TRBD2 (7 bases). This CDR3 spans 16 amino acids. Germline V gives CDR1 SGHRS, CDR2 YFSETQ. Trimming removed 4 bases at V and 2 bases at J, with 18 bases between. DNA of the CDR3: TGCGCCAGCAGCAGGGCCGCGGGGGCGGCACAAGAGACCCAGTACTTC. Its protein is CASSRAAGAAQETQYF.